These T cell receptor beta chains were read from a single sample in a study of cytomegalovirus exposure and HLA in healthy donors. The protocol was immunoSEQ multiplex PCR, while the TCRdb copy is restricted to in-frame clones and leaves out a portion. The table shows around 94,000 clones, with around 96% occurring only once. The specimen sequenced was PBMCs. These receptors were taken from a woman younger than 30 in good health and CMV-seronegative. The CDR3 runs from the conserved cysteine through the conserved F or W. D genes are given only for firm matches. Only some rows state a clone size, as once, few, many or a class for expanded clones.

TGTGCCAGCAGTTACCCCGGACAGGCGCACACTGAAGCTTTCTTT CASSYPGQAHTEAFF TRBJ1-1 TRBD1 TRBV6-5 -
TGCAGCGTTGGCCGACAGGGGGGAAATTATGGCTACACCTTC CSVGRQGGNYGYTF TRBJ1-2 TRBD1 TRBV29-1 -
TGTGCCAGCAGTTTAGAGGGGGCGAGGGGCTACACCTTC CASSLEGARGYTF TRBJ1-2 TRBD1 TRBV28 -
TGTGCCAGCAGCTTAGTCGGGGGAAACACTGAAGCTTTCTTT CASSLVGGNTEAFF TRBJ1-1 - TRBV7-3 once
TGTGCCTGGTCGACCGGGACTACAGATACGCAGTATTTT CAWSTGTTDTQYF TRBJ2-3 - TRBV30 -
TGTGCCAGCAGCCTCGGACAGGGGAGAGGTGAAGCTTTCTTT CASSLGQGRGEAFF TRBJ1-1 TRBD1 TRBV7-9 once
TGCGCCAGCAGCCAAGATCCGACGACGGACATCTACAATGAGCAGTTCTTC CASSQDPTTDIYNEQFF TRBJ2-1 - TRBV4-3 -
TGTGCCAGCAGTGAAAGACGACTGAGCTCCTACGAGCAGTACTTC CASSERRLSSYEQYF TRBJ2-7 - TRBV6-1 -
TGTGCCTACGCGACAGGGGCAGCCTACGAGCAGTACTTC CAYATGAAYEQYF TRBJ2-7 TRBD1 TRBV30 -
TGTGCCAGCTCCCAAAACGTAGATAATGAAAAACTGTTTTTT CASSQNVDNEKLFF TRBJ1-4 - TRBV18 once
TGTGCCAGCAGTGAATTGAGACAGACCGGAGGAAACACCATATATTTT CASSELRQTGGNTIYF TRBJ1-3 - TRBV2 few
TGTGCCAGCAGCTTCGGGACAGAAAGAGGGGAGCAGTACTTC CASSFGTERGEQYF TRBJ2-7 TRBD1 TRBV7-2 -
TGTGCCAGCAGCCCCTGGACAGGGAGAGCAAAACTGTTTTTT CASSPWTGRAKLFF TRBJ1-4 - TRBV12-1 -
TGTGCCAGCACCTGGACACGGAACACTGAAGCTTTCTTT CASTWTRNTEAFF TRBJ1-1 - TRBV27 -
TGCGCCAGCAGCCAAGACGTTCTATACTCTGGGGCCAACGTCCTGACTTTC CASSQDVLYSGANVLTF TRBJ2-6 - TRBV4-3 once
TGTGCCAGCAGCTTAGAGTCAGGCTCCAACTATGGCTACACCTTC CASSLESGSNYGYTF TRBJ1-2 - TRBV7-6 -
TGTGCCAGCAGCTCCCAGCGGGGGACGACCTACAATGAGCAGTTCTTC CASSSQRGTTYNEQFF TRBJ2-1 TRBD2 TRBV7-3 -
TGTGCCAGCAGCTTAGTCCAGGGCGGCACCGGGGAGCTGTTTTTT CASSLVQGGTGELFF TRBJ2-2 - TRBV7-2 -
TGTGCCAGCAGCCTGGGACTAGCGGGAGACCCCCAAATTTACGAGCAGTACTTC CASSLGLAGDPQIYEQYF TRBJ2-7 TRBD2 TRBV11-2 -
TGCAGCGTTGTGGAAGGGGGGGCGGTTAATGAGCAGTTCTTC CSVVEGGAVNEQFF TRBJ2-1 - TRBV29-1 -
TGTGCCACCAAGCGGCTAGCGGAAGAGACCCAGTACTTC CATKRLAEETQYF TRBJ2-5 TRBD2 TRBV27 -
TGTGCCAGCAGCGCACCAGGGGGCACAGATACGCAGTATTTT CASSAPGGTDTQYF TRBJ2-3 - TRBV7-8 -
TGTGCCAGCAGCTCCTTCGCTACAGGATTTCAGAACTATGGCTACACCTTC CASSSFATGFQNYGYTF TRBJ1-2 - TRBV7-8 -
TGTGCCAGCAGCTTGGGTACAGACCTTTATGGCTACACCTTC CASSLGTDLYGYTF TRBJ1-2 - TRBV5-4 -
TGTGCCAGCAGTTGCTCCTCGGAGGCCGATGAAAAACTGTTTTTT CASSCSSEADEKLFF TRBJ1-4 - TRBV6-9 -
TGCAGCGTTGACGGAGGGAGCTCTGGAAACACCATATATTTT CSVDGGSSGNTIYF TRBJ1-3 - TRBV29-1 -
TGCGCCAGCAGCCAAGATTTAGCGGGGACACACTCCTACGAGCAGTACTTC CASSQDLAGTHSYEQYF TRBJ2-7 TRBD2 TRBV4-3 -
TGTGCCAGCACGGGACAGCACACCGGGGAGCTGTTTTTT CASTGQHTGELFF TRBJ2-2 TRBD1 TRBV11-3 -
TGTGCCAGCAGTTACGGTGTTGGGACAGGGACGGGCTACACCTTC CASSYGVGTGTGYTF TRBJ1-2 TRBD1 TRBV6-5 -
TGTGCCAGCAGCGTAGAAGTTAGCACAGAGACCCAGTACTTC CASSVEVSTETQYF TRBJ2-5 - TRBV9 -
TGTGCCTCTAAGGACAGCACCCTATACAATGAGCAGTTCTTC CASKDSTLYNEQFF TRBJ2-1 - TRBV7-6 -